This T cell receptor beta chain was identified in a study of metastatic and nonmetastatic thyroid tumors. Treatment of any kind had been given to no patient before thyroid surgery. Germline loops: CDR1 SGHDN, CDR2 FVKESK. J gave up 2 bases and V 4 bases, and 6 bases lay outside the gene matches. The CDR3 is 15 residues long. TCRdb reanalyzed the PCR reads via MiXCR. The sample lists 30,000 to 35,000 clones; 15% to 20% were seen once. This clone was seen ten or more times. V is TRBV14 and J is TRBJ2-3; 7 positions match TRBD2. The specimen sequenced was blood. The receptor was derived from a female donor with papillary thyroid cancer or a benign thyroid nodule (not recorded which). Some clones in this sample may be carry-over from other donors' samples. The CDR3: CASSPLSGVTDTQYF. CDR3 bases: TGTGCCAGCAGCCCCCTGAGCGGGGTCACAGATACGCAGTATTTT.